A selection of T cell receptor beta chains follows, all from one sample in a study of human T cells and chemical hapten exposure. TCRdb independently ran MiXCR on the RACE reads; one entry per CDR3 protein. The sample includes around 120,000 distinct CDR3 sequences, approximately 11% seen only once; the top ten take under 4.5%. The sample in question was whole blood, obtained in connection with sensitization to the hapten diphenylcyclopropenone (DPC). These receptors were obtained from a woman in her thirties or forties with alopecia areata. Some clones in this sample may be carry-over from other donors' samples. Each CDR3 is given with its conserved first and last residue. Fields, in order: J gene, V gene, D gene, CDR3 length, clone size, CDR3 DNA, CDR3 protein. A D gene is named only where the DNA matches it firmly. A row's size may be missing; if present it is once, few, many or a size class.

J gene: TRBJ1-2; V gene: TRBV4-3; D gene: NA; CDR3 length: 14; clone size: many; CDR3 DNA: TGCGCCAGCAGCCAAGATCCCAGATTGCATGGCTACACCTTC; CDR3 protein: CASSQDPRLHGYTF
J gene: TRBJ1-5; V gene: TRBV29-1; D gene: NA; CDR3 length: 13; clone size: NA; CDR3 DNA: TGCAGCGTTTTCGAACCAGGGAGTCAGCCCCAGCATTTT; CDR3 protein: CSVFEPGSQPQHF
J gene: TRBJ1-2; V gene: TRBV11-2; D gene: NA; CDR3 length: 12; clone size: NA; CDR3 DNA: TGTGCCAGCAGCTTATCCGGGGTAGGCTACACCTTC; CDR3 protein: CASSLSGVGYTF
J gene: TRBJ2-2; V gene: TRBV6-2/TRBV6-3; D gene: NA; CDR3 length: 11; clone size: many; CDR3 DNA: TGTGCCAGCAGTTACGGCGGGGAGCTGTTTTTT; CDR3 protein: CASSYGGELFF
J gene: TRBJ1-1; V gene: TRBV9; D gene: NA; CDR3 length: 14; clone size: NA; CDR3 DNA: TGTGCCAGCAGCGTAAACGCCGGAGGCACTGAAGCTTTCTTT; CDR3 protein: CASSVNAGGTEAFF
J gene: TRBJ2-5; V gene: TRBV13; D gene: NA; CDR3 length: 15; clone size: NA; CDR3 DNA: TGTGCCAGCAGCCTCCGGGACACCTACCAAGAGACCCAGTACTTC; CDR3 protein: CASSLRDTYQETQYF
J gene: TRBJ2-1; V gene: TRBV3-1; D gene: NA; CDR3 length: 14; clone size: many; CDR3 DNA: TGTGCCAGCAGCCAAACCGCACCCGGAAATGAGCAGTTCTTC; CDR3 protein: CASSQTAPGNEQFF
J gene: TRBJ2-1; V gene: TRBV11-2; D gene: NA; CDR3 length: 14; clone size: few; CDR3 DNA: TGTGCCAGCAGCTTAACGCGCTCCTACAATGAGCAGTTCTTC; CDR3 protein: CASSLTRSYNEQFF
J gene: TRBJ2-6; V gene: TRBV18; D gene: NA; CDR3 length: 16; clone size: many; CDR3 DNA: TGTGCCAGCTCACCATGGTCGGGGTCCGGGGCCAACGTCCTGACTTTC; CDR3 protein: CASSPWSGSGANVLTF
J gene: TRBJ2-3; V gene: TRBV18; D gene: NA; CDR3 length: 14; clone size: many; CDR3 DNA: TGTGCCAGCTCACCACCGGAGGGCACAGATACGCAGTATTTT; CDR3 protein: CASSPPEGTDTQYF
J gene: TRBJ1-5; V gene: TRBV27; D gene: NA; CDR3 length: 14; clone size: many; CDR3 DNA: TGTGCCAGCAGCCCCCGACAGGGCAATCAGCCCCAGCATTTT; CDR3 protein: CASSPRQGNQPQHF
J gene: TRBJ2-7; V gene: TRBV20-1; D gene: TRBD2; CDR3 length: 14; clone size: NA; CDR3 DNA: TGCAGTGCTGCGGATACTAGCGGGATAAGCGAGCAGTACTTC; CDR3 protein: CSAADTSGISEQYF
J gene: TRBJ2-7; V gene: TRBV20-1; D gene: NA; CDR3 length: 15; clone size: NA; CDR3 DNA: TGCAGTGCCGCGGTCGGAGGGAAACTCACCTACGAGCAGTACTTC; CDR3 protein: CSAAVGGKLTYEQYF
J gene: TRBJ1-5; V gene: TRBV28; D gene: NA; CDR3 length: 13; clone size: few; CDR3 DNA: TGTGCCAGTAAGGATGGGGGCAATCAGCCCCAGCATTTT; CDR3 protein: CASKDGGNQPQHF
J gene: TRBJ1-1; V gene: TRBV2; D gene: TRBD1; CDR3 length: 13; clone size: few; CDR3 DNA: TGTGCCACCCGGGACAGTATGAACACTGAAGCTTTCTTT; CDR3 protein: CATRDSMNTEAFF
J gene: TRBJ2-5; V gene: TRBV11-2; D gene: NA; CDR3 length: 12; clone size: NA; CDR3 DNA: TGTGCCAGCAGCTTGGGCACGGAGACCCAGTACTTC; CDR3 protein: CASSLGTETQYF
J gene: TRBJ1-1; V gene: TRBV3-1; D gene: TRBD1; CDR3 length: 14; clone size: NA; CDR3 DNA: TGTGCCAGCAGCTCTGAACAGGGGAGGACTGAAGCTTTCTTT; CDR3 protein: CASSSEQGRTEAFF
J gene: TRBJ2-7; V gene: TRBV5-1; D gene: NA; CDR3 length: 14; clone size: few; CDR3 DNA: TGCGCCAGCAGCCTCGGCAGCGGCAGGTACGAGCAGTACTTC; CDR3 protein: CASSLGSGRYEQYF
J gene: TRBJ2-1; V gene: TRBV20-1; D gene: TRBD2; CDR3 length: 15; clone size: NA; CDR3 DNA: TGCAGTGCGACCGGGACTAGCGGGTCCTACAATGAGCAGTTCTTC; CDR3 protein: CSATGTSGSYNEQFF
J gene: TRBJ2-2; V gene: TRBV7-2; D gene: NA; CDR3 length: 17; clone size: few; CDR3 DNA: TGTGCCAGCAGCCGCCGGGAGAGGGGCAGGTTCACCGGGGAGCTGTTTTTT; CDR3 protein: CASSRRERGRFTGELFF
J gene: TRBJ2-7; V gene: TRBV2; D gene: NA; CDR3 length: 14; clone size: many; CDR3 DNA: TGTGCCAGCAGTGACCTGAGGAGCTCCTACGAGCAGTACTTC; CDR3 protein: CASSDLRSSYEQYF
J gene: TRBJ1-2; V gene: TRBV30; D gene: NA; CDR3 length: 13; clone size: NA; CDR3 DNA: TGTGCCTGGAGGCCTATTTTCGACTATGGCTACACCTTC; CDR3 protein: CAWRPIFDYGYTF
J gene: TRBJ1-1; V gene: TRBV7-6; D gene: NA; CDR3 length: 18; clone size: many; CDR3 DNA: TGTGCCAGCAGCTTTAATCAGGGTCGAAATCTTAAGAACACTGAAGCTTTCTTT; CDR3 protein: CASSFNQGRNLKNTEAFF
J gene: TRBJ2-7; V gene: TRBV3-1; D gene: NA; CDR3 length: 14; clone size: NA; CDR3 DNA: TGTGCCAGCAGCCAAGATTTCAGCTCCTACGAGCAGTACTTC; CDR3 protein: CASSQDFSSYEQYF
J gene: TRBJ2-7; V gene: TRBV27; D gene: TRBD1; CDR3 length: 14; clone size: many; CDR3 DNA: TGTGCCAGCAGTGCAGCCGGGACAGGAGGCGAGCAGTACTTC; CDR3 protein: CASSAAGTGGEQYF
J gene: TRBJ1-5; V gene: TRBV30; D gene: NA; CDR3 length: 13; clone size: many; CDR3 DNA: TGTGCCTGGAGTGTACAATCCGGGGATCGCCAGCATTTT; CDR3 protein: CAWSVQSGDRQHF
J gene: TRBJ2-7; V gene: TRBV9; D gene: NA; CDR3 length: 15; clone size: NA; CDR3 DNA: TGTGCCAGCAGCGTAGACTTATGGACCCCCTACGAGCAGTACTTC; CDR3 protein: CASSVDLWTPYEQYF
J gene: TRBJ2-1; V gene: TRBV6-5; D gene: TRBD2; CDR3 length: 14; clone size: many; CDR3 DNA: TGTGCCAGCAGTTTAGCGGGAGAGCGGAATGAGCAGTTCTTC; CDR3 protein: CASSLAGERNEQFF
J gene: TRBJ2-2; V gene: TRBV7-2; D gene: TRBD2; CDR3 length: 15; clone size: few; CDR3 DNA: TGTGCCAGCAGCTTAGCCCCTAGCGGATACGGGGAGCTGTTTTTT; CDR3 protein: CASSLAPSGYGELFF
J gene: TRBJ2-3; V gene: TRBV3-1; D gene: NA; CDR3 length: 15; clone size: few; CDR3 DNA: TGTGCCAGCAGCCAAGATCCCACAAACACAGATACGCAGTATTTT; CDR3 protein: CASSQDPTNTDTQYF
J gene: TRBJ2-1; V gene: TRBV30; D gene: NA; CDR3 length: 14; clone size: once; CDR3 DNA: TGTGCCCGGGCGACTCCTAGCTCCTACAATGAGCAGTTCTTC; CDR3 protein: CARATPSSYNEQFF
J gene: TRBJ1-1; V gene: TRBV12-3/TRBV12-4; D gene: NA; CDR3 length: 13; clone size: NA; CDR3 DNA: TGTGCCAGCACCAAGACAGCAAACACTGAAGCTTTCTTT; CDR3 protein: CASTKTANTEAFF
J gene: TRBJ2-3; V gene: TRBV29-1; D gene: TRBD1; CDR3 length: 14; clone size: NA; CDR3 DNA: TGCAGCGTTGACGGGTTTTACAGGGGAGATACGCAGTATTTT; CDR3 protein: CSVDGFYRGDTQYF